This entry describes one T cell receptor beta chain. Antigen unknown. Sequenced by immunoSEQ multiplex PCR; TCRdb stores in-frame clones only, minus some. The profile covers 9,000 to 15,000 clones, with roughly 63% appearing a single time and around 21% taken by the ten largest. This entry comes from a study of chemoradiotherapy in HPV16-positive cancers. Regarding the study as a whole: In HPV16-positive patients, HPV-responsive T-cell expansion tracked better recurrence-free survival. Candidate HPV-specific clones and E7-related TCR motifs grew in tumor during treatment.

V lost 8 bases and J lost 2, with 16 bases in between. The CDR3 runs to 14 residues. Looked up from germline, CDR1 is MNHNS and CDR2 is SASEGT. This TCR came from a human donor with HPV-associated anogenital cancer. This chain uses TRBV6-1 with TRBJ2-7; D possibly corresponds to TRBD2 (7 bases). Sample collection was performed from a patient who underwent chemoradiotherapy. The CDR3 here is CASSSVGGPYEQYF. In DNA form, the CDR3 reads TGTGCCAGCTCTTCGGTGGGGGGGCCCTACGAGCAGTACTTC.